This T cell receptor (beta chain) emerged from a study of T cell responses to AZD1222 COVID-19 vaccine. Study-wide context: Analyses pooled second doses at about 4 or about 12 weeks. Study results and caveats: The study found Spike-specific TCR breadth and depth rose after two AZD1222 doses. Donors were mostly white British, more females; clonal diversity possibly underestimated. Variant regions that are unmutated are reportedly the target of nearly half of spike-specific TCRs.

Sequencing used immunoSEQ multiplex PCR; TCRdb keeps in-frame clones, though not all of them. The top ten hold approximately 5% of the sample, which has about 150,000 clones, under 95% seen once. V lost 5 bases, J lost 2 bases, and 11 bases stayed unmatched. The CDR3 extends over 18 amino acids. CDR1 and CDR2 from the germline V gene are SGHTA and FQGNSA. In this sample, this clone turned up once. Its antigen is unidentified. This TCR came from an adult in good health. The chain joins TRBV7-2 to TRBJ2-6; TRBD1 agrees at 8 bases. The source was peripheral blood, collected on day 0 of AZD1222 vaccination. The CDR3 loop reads CASSPRTGRGAGANVLTF. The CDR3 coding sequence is TGTGCCAGCAGCCCCCGGACAGGGCGTGGAGCTGGGGCCAACGTCCTGACTTTC.